Each of the 2 T cell receptor beta chains below was sequenced from the same sample in a study of blood T cell repertoires in COVID-19. Clones were sequenced by immunoSEQ multiplex PCR, and TCRdb holds only the in-frame ones, with some missing. The table lists 150,000 to 200,000 clones, over 75% of them singletons. The specimen was peripheral blood. The receptors derive from an elderly woman with acute or convalescent COVID-19.

This chain uses TRBV7-2 with TRBJ2-5, with unresolved D. Trimming left V 5 bases short and J 4 bases short, with 11 bases between. This CDR3 spans 13 amino acids. Germline CDR1 is SGHTA and CDR2 is FQGNSA. The DNA for the CDR3 is TGTGCCAGCAGCGACCCGGGTCCAGAGACCCAGTACTTC. Encoded protein: CASSDPGPETQYF.

The chain recombines TRBV2 with TRBJ2-2; a possible D gene is TRBD2 (5 bases). The CDR3 length is 13 residues. The germline V and J ends were trimmed by 7 bases and 7 bases, with 13 bases remaining between them. Germline V gene sequence: CDR1 SNHLY, CDR2 FYNNEI. As DNA, the CDR3 is TGTGCCAGCAAGCGGAGCGAAGGCGGGGAGCTGTTTTTT. It is translated as CASKRSEGGELFF.